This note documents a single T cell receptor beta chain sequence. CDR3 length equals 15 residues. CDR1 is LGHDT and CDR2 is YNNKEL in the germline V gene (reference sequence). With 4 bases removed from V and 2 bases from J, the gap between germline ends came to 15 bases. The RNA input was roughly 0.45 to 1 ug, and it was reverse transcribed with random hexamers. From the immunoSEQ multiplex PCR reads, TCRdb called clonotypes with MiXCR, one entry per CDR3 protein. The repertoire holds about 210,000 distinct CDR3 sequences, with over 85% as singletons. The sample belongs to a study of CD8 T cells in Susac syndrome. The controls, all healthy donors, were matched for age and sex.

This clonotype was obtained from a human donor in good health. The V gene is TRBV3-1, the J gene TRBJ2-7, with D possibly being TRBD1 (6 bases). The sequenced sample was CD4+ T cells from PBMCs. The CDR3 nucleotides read TGTGCCAGCAGCCCAGACAGGTCTGCTACCTACGAGCAGTACTTC. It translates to CASSPDRSATYEQYF.